The present T cell receptor (beta chain) was sequenced within a study of vaccination and CD4 T cells after COVID-19. V shed 2 bases and J shed 1 base, with 11 bases lying between them. CDR3 length equals 15 residues. Germline V CDR1 and CDR2: SEHNR, FQNEAQ (reference sequence). In this sample, this clonotype turned up a few times. Antigen: not known. Oncomine TCR Beta short-read sequencing was applied to DNA from cultured CD4+ T cells. Each CDR3 protein gets one entry after TCRdb re-called the PCR reads with MiXCR. The data contain over 20,000 distinct CDR3 sequences, around two fifths of them singletons. Regarding treatment: approximately 10-day PBMC culture with coronavirus spike peptide pools or control peptides (ViraFEST assay).

This clonotype was sampled from a human donor who had recovered from COVID-19. Sequenced input: CD4+ T cells from blood, cultured in vitro. The chain couples TRBV7-9 to TRBJ1-1; tentative D call: TRBD1 (5 bases). This CDR3 is CASSLTRGENTEAFF. As DNA, the CDR3 is TGTGCCAGCAGCTTAACCCGGGGGGAGAACACTGAAGCTTTCTTT.